The source of this TCR beta chain is a study of blood T cell repertoires in COVID-19. About the research overall: Acute and convalescent COVID-19 samples came from the United States, Italy and Spain.

The CDR3 covers 16 residues. V lost 5 bases, J lost 4 bases, and 13 bases stayed unmatched. Germline V gives CDR1 SGHNT, CDR2 YENEEA. Produced via immunoSEQ multiplex PCR; TCRdb's table is partial and in-frame only. The table shows about 210,000 clones, with around 85% occurring only once. The sample comprised PBMCs or T cells enriched from blood (not recorded which). This chain joins TRBV11-3 and TRBJ1-1, with 7 bases fitting TRBD1. This sequence originates from a man aged 35-49 years who had recovered from COVID-19. CDR3 in amino acids: CASSGGTAVSGTEAFF. The CDR3 DNA reads TGTGCCAGCAGCGGGGGGACAGCGGTTTCGGGCACTGAAGCTTTCTTT.